Listed below are T cell receptor beta chains from one sample, sequenced in a study of spatial heterogeneity in lung cancer. TCRdb redid the calling of the 5' RACE reads with MiXCR, one entry per CDR3 protein. The table includes about 24,000 distinct CDR3 sequences, roughly 3% detected once. The source material was PBMCs, sampled at surgery. The receptors were gathered from a female donor with early-stage non-small cell lung cancer. Each CDR3 is given with its conserved first and last residue. A D gene is named only where the DNA matches it firmly. The size entry gives how often the clone was seen (once, few, many) or a class if it is expanded.

J	size	V	D	CDR3	DNA
TRBJ2-1	many	TRBV3-1	-	CASSHHLGGSGNEQFF	TGTGCCAGCAGCCACCATTTAGGAGGGAGTGGTAATGAGCAGTTCTTC
TRBJ2-7	many	TRBV4-2	TRBD2	CASSRGLAGTYEQYF	TGTGCCAGCAGCCGAGGACTAGCGGGGACCTACGAGCAGTACTTC
TRBJ2-3	medium-sized	TRBV29-1	-	CSVVRRGTDTQYF	TGCAGCGTTGTCCGGCGGGGCACAGATACGCAGTATTTT
TRBJ1-5	many	TRBV19	-	CASRSTANQPQHF	TGTGCCAGTAGGTCGACAGCAAATCAGCCCCAGCATTTT
TRBJ2-1	many	TRBV27	-	CASSFQNYNEQFF	TGTGCCAGCAGTTTCCAGAACTACAATGAGCAGTTCTTC
TRBJ2-7	many	TRBV9	TRBD2	CASSAGLASRIYEQYF	TGTGCCAGCAGCGCGGGACTAGCCTCAAGGATCTACGAGCAGTACTTC
TRBJ1-5	many	TRBV27	TRBD1	CASSPDRFGLNQPQHF	TGTGCCAGCAGTCCGGACAGGTTCGGACTCAATCAGCCCCAGCATTTT
TRBJ1-5	many	TRBV3-1	-	CASSQGIQGNQPQHF	TGTGCCAGCAGCCAAGGGATCCAAGGCAATCAGCCCCAGCATTTT
TRBJ2-1	many	TRBV7-9	TRBD1	CASSSGQGTYNEQFF	TGTGCCAGCAGCTCCGGACAGGGTACCTACAATGAGCAGTTCTTC
TRBJ2-1	many	TRBV9	TRBD1	CASSVDGTGSYNEQFF	TGTGCCAGCAGCGTAGATGGGACAGGGTCCTACAATGAGCAGTTCTTC
TRBJ2-7	many	TRBV7-8	-	CASSGRTEGVGYEQYF	TGTGCCAGCAGCGGAAGGACAGAAGGGGTAGGCTACGAGCAGTACTTC